This entry concerns a single T cell receptor (beta chain). This could be a read error, since a much larger clone is one nucleotide away. The data were produced by immunoSEQ multiplex PCR, yet TCRdb's version contains in-frame clones alone and is incomplete. The profile shows a few hundred thousand clones, around 86% of them singletons. The sample originates from a study of blood T cell repertoires in COVID-19. The CDR3 is made up of 13 amino acids. V lost 5 bases and J lost 3; bases outside the gene matches: 2. CDR1 and CDR2 from the germline V gene are SGHTA and FQGTGA. The origin of this receptor is a man aged 50-60 years with active or convalescent COVID-19. Input material: peripheral blood. The rearrangement joins TRBV7-3 to TRBJ1-1, with 8 bases aligning to TRBD1. This CDR3 is CASSQQGDTEAFF. The CDR3 DNA reads TGTGCCAGCAGCCAACAGGGGGACACTGAAGCTTTCTTT.